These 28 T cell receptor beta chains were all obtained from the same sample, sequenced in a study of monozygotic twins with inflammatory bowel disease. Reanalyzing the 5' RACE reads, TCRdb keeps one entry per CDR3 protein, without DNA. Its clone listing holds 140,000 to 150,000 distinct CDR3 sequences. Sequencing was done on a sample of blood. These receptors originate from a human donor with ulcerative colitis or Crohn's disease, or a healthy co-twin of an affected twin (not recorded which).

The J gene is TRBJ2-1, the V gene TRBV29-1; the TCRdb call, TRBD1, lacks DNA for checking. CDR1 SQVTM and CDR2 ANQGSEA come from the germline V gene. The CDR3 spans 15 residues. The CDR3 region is CSVEPGTGNYNEQFF.

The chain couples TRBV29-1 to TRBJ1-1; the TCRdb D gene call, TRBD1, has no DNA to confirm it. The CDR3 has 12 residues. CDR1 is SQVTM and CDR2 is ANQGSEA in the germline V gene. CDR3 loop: CSVGTRGTEAFF.

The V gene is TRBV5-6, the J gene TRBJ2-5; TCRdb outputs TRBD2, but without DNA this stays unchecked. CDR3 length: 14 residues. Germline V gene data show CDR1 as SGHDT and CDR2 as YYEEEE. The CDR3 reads CASSHDGSRETQYF.

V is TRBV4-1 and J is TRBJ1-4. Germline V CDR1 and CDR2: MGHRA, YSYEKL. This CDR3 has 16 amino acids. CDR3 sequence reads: CASSQGLLSRNEKLFF.

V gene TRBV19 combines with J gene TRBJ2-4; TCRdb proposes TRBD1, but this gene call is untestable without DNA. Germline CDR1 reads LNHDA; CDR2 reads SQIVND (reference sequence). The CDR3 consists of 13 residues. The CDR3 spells CASSADRENIQYF.

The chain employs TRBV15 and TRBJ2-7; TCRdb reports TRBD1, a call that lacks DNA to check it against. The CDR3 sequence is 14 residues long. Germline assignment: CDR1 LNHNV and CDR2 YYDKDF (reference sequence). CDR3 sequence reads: CATSAGHRSYEQYF.

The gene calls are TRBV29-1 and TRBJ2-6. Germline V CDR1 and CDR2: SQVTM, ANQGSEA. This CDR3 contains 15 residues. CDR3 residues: CSVEDQGSGANVLTF.

Here the CDR3 reads CASSLSVRGSSPRAFF. The rearrangement links TRBV5-4 to TRBJ1-1. Germline V gives CDR1 SGHNT, CDR2 YYREEE (reference sequence). The CDR3 totals 16 residues.

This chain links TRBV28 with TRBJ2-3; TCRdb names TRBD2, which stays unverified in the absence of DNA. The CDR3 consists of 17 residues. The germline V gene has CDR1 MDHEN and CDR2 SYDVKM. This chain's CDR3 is CASSSTSGRSLVDTQYF. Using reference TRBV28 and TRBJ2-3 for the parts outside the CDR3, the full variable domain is DVKVTQSSRYLVKRTGEKVFLECVQDMDHENMFWYRQDPGLGLRLIYFSYDVKMKEKGDIPEGYSVSREKKERFSLILESASTNQTSMYLCASSSTSGRSLVDTQYFGPGTRLTVL.

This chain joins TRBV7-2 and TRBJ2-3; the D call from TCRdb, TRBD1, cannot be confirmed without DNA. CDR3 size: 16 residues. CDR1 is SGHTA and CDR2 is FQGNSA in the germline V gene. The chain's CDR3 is CASSPRVGRGTDTQYF.

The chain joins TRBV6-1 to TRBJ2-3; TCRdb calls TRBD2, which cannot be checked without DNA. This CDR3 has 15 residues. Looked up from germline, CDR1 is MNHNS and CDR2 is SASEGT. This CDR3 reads CASSGLALGTDTQYF.

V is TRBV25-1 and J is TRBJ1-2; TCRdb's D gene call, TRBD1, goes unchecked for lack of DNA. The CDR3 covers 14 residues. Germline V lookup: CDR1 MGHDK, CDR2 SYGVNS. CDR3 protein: CASRPTGENYGYTF.

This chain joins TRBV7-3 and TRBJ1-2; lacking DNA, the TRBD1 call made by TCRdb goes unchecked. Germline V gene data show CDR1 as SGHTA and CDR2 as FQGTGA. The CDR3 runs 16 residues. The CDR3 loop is CASSQGTGSSNYGYTF. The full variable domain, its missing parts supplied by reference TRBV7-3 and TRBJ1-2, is GAGVSQTPSNKVTEKGKYVELRCDPISGHTALYWYRQSLGQGPEFLIYFQGTGAADDSGLPNDRFFAVRPEGSVSTLKIQRTERGDSAVYLCASSQGTGSSNYGYTFGSGTRLTVV.

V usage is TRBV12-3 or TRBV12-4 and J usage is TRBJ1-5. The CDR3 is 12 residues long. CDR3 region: CASNKSNQPQHF.

CDR3 region: CASSQGLDPRSEAFF. The V call is TRBV28, the J call TRBJ1-1. This CDR3 has 15 amino acids. From germline, CDR1 is MDHEN and CDR2 SYDVKM.

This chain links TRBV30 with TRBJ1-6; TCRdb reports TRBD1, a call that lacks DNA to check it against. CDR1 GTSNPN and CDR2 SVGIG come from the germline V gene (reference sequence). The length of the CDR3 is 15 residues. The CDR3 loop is CAWRQGQSRYSPLHF.

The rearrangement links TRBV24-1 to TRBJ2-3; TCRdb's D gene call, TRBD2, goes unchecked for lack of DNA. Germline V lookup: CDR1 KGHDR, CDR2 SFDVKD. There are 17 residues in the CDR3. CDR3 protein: CATSDPKLAVITDTQYF.

This CDR3 reads CASKSRGRGAEAFF. This chain links TRBV6-2 or TRBV6-3 with TRBJ1-1; TCRdb picks TRBD1, but there is no DNA to check that call. Germline CDR1 reads MNHEY; CDR2 reads SVGEGT. The CDR3 has 14 amino acids.

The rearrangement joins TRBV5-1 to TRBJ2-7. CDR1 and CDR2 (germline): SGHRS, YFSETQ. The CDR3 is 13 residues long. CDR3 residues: CASSLHSSYEQYF.

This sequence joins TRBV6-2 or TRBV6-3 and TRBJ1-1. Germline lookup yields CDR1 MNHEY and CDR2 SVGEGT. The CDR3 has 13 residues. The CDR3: CASKEDGNTEAFF.

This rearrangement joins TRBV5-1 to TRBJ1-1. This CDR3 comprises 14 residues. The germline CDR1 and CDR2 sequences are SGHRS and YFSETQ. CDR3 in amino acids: CASSLSGQPTEAFF.

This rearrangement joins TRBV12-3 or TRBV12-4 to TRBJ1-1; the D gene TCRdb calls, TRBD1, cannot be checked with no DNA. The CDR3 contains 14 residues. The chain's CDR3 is CASSPQVGGTEAFF.

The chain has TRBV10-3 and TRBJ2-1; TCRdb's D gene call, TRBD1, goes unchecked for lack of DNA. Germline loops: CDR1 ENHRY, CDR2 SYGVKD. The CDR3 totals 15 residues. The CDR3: CAISARDRGSEEQFF.

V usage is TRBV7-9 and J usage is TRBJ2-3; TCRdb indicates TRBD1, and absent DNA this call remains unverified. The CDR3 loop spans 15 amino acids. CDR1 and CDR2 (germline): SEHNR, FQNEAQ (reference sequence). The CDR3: CASSTVGESTDTQYF.

Here the CDR3 reads CSVEVGETQYF. V and J are TRBV29-1 and TRBJ2-5. Germline loops: CDR1 SQVTM, CDR2 ANQGSEA. This CDR3 has 11 residues.

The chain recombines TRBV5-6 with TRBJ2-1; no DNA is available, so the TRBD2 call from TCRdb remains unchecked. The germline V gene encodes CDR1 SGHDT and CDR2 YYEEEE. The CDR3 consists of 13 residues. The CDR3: CASSPAGVHEQFF.

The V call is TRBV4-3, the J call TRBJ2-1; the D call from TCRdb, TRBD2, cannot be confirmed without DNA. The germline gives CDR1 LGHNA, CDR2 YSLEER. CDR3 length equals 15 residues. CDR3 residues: CASSQESGSYNEQFF.

CDR3 in amino acids: CASSHLGQGEAKNIQYF. V is TRBV14 and J is TRBJ2-4; TCRdb returns TRBD1, unconfirmable since there is no DNA. This CDR3 region has 17 residues. Germline loops: CDR1 SGHDN, CDR2 FVKESK.